A selection of T cell receptor beta chains follows, all from one sample in a study of cytomegalovirus exposure and HLA in healthy donors. Libraries were prepared by immunoSEQ multiplex PCR; TCRdb keeps only in-frame clonotypes and omits some of them. The table records some 140,000 clones, roughly 77% of them present only once. Sample: PBMCs. The receptor source for this set is a female donor in good health and CMV-seronegative. The CDR3 runs from the conserved cysteine through the conserved F or W. D genes are given only for firm matches. The size field is filled for only some rows; it gives once, few, many or a size class.

v_call	clone_size	d_call	j_call	cdr3_nt	cdr3_aa
TRBV10-2	-	TRBD1	TRBJ1-1	TGCGCCAGCAGTGAACAGGGGGAAGCTTTCTTT	CASSEQGEAFF
TRBV9	-	TRBD1	TRBJ2-5	TGTGCCAGCAGCACTTTCCAGGGGGCCCCAGAGACCCAGTACTTC	CASSTFQGAPETQYF
TRBV7-3	once	-	TRBJ1-2	TGTGCCAGCAGCCCTGACCGGGCGGGTGGCTACACCTTC	CASSPDRAGGYTF
TRBV6-1	once	TRBD1	TRBJ2-5	TGTGCCACCAGATGGACAGGGGAGGAGACCCAGTACTTC	CATRWTGEETQYF
TRBV30	-	TRBD1	TRBJ1-1	TGTGCCTGGAGCACCCGGGGACAGGGGGGCACTGAAGCTTTCTTT	CAWSTRGQGGTEAFF
TRBV2	few	TRBD1	TRBJ1-5	TGTGCCAGCCTTAGGGGGCCGTGGGGCAATCAGCCCCAGCATTTT	CASLRGPWGNQPQHF
TRBV15	few	TRBD2	TRBJ2-5	TGTGCCACCAGCAGAGCTGGCGGGAGAGAGACCCAGTACTTC	CATSRAGGRETQYF
TRBV7-2	once	-	TRBJ2-3	TGTGCCAGCAGCTCCTACCATCTAAGCACAGATACGCAGTATTTT	CASSSYHLSTDTQYF
TRBV7-8	-	TRBD2	TRBJ2-5	TGTGCCAGCAGAACTGGACTAGCGGGACAAGAGACCCAGTACTTC	CASRTGLAGQETQYF
TRBV27	-	-	TRBJ2-7	TGTGCCAGCATGAGGGGGCGGGGGGCCCGGCAGTACTTC	CASMRGRGARQYF
TRBV5-1	-	TRBD1	TRBJ2-7	TGCGCCAGCAGCTGGACAGGGCACACCTACGAGCAGTACTTC	CASSWTGHTYEQYF
TRBV6-6	-	TRBD1	TRBJ2-4	TGTGCCAGCAGGGATACCCGGACAGGGGTAAACATTCAGTACTTC	CASRDTRTGVNIQYF
TRBV6-5	-	TRBD1	TRBJ2-5	TGTGCCAGCAGTTCAGGGGGCACAGAGACCCAGTACTTC	CASSSGGTETQYF